The 14 T cell receptor beta chains reported below all come from one sample, sequenced in a study of sequential checkpoint blockade in melanoma. Assay used: immunoSEQ multiplex PCR; TCRdb lists only in-frame clones, some missing. The sample contains approximately 10,000 clones, about 77% of which appear only once. The treatment was: randomized to nivolumab then ipilimumab (arm A) or the reverse (arm B). This specimen was CD8+ T cells sorted from blood (inferred from file names), taken from a patient given nivolumab and ipilimumab in sequence. These receptors came from a human donor with melanoma.

There are a few counts of this clone. This sequence joins TRBV2 and TRBJ2-7, with D tentatively TRBD2 (5 bases). Trimming pared 3 bases from V and 6 bases from J, leaving 12 bases between. CDR1 and CDR2 from the germline V gene are SNHLY and FYNNEI. The CDR3 spans 13 residues. The CDR3 nucleotides read TGTGCCAGCAGTGATTATTCAGCGGTCGAGCAGTACTTC. Amino acid sequence: CASSDYSAVEQYF.

The V and J genes are TRBV2 and TRBJ2-2, with 8 bases that match TRBD2. V lost 7 bases, J lost 6 bases, and 13 bases stayed unmatched. Germline CDR1 SNHLY, CDR2 FYNNEI. This CDR3 has 16 amino acids. CDR3 residues: CASTGDAGGRAGELFF. The DNA for the CDR3 is TGTGCCAGCACGGGTGATGCGGGGGGACGGGCCGGGGAGCTGTTTTTT.

The chain has TRBV4-1 and TRBJ1-1, with D tentatively TRBD1 (5 bases). CDR1 MGHRA and CDR2 YSYEKL come from the germline V gene. The ends were cut back, 4 bases at V and 3 bases at J, with 15 bases in the middle. CDR3 length: 15 amino acids. CDR3 amino acids: CASSPGHLRDTEAFF. CDR3 DNA: TGCGCCAGCAGCCCAGGGCACCTACGGGACACTGAAGCTTTCTTT.

The chain carries TRBV28 and TRBJ2-1; 7 positions match TRBD1. The CDR3 runs 15 residues. In germline, CDR1 is MDHEN, CDR2 SYDVKM. Trimming cost V 6 bases and J 4 bases; bases outside gene matches: 9. CDR3 bases: TGTGCCAGCAGGCGACCTCGGACAGGTTACAATGAGCAGTTCTTC. Amino acid sequence: CASRRPRTGYNEQFF. Using reference TRBV28 and TRBJ2-1 for the parts outside the CDR3, the full variable domain is DVKVTQSSRYLVKRTGEKVFLECVQDMDHENMFWYRQDPGLGLRLIYFSYDVKMKEKGDIPEGYSVSREKKERFSLILESASTNQTSMYLCASRRPRTGYNEQFFGPGTRLTVL.

The gene calls are TRBV10-3 and TRBJ2-7; a possible D gene is TRBD1 (5 bases). This CDR3 region has 13 residues. CDR1 and CDR2 from the germline V gene are ENHRY and SYGVKD. Trimming took 7 bases from V and 3 from J, leaving 13 bases between them. The CDR3 nucleotides are TGTGCCATCACGGACATTAGGGGCTACGAGCAGTACTTC. Amino acid sequence: CAITDIRGYEQYF.

This clone was seen only once. The rearrangement uses TRBV6-4 and TRBJ2-3; tentative D call: TRBD1 (6 bases). The germline V gene encodes CDR1 MRHNA and CDR2 SNTAGT. The CDR3 extends over 14 amino acids. Trimming pared 4 bases from V and 7 bases from J, leaving 15 bases between. This CDR3 is CASSAEGEVNTQYF. CDR3 nucleotides: TGTGCCAGCAGTGCAGAGGGGGAAGTAAATACGCAGTATTTT.

This chain connects TRBV6-1 to TRBJ2-7; 10 positions match TRBD1. The CDR3 covers 16 residues. CDR1 and CDR2 from the germline V gene are MNHNS and SASEGT. The J segment lost 1 base and the V segment lost 4 bases, leaving 7 bases of the junction unmatched. The CDR3 DNA reads as TGTGCCAGCAGTGCTTTACCGGGACAGGGGTCCTACGAGCAGTACTTC. This codes for CASSALPGQGSYEQYF.

This chain connects TRBV27 to TRBJ1-1; no firm D call. CDR1 MNHEY and CDR2 SMNVEV come from the germline V gene (reference sequence). This CDR3 has 13 amino acids. Trimming cost V 3 bases and J 4 bases, with 9 bases left between them. The CDR3, as DNA: TGTGCCAGCAGTTTCGCGGGGATCACTGAAGCTTTCTTT. As protein: CASSFAGITEAFF.

The rearrangement links TRBV5-6 to TRBJ2-1; 9 nucleotides agree with TRBD2. The CDR3 loop spans 15 amino acids. Germline CDR1 and CDR2: SGHDT and YYEEEE. V dropped 1 base and J dropped 2; count of bases not matched to a gene: 1. The CDR3 DNA is TGTGCCAGCAGCTTGTTAGCGGGGGCCTACAATGAGCAGTTCTTC. As protein: CASSLLAGAYNEQFF.

The chain uses TRBV6-5 and TRBJ1-4; 8 nucleotides line up with TRBD1. From germline, CDR1 is MNHEY and CDR2 SVGAGI. The CDR3 has 13 residues. Germline trimming cut 7 bases from V and 8 bases from J; bases unmatched to any gene: 6. CDR3 DNA sequence: TGTGCCAGCACCGGGACAGGAGAAGAAAAACTGTTTTTT. The encoded protein is CASTGTGEEKLFF.

The rearrangement links TRBV4-1 to TRBJ2-1, with D perhaps matching TRBD2 (6 bases). The CDR3 consists of 15 residues. The germline V gene encodes CDR1 MGHRA and CDR2 YSYEKL. V lost 0 bases, J lost 5 bases, and 11 bases lay in between. The CDR3 DNA is TGCGCCAGCAGCCAAGATCCGGGACTCAACAATGAGCAGTTCTTC. Its translation is CASSQDPGLNNEQFF.

This clone showed up just a few times. The chain couples TRBV2 to TRBJ2-7, with 7 nucleotides matching TRBD1. The CDR3 is 13 residues long. Unmatched junction bases numbered 2, after V lost 1 base and J lost 5 bases. Germline V gene lookup returns CDR1 SNHLY and CDR2 FYNNEI. For the CDR3, the DNA is TGTGCCAGCAGTGAAGAGAGGGGGCACGAGCAGTACTTC. This encodes CASSEERGHEQYF.

The chain links TRBV7-3 to TRBJ1-1; tentatively, D is TRBD1 (5 bases). The CDR3 sequence is 14 residues long. CDR1 and CDR2 (germline): SGHTA, FQGTGA. V gave up 0 bases and J gave up 5 bases, with 10 bases separating them. DNA for the CDR3: TGTGCCAGCAGCTTAACCCGGGGGGGGACTGAAGCTTTCTTT. Protein product: CASSLTRGGTEAFF. The full variable domain, its missing parts supplied by reference TRBV7-3 and TRBJ1-1, is GAGVSQTPSNKVTEKGKYVELRCDPISGHTALYWYRQSLGQGPEFLIYFQGTGAADDSGLPNDRFFAVRPEGSVSTLKIQRTERGDSAVYLCASSLTRGGTEAFFGQGTRLTVV.

This clone was seen a single time. This chain connects TRBV27 to TRBJ2-7; 9 nucleotides match TRBD1. This CDR3 spans 13 amino acids. V lost 4 bases, J lost 5 bases, and 3 bases stayed unmatched. Germline V gene sequence: CDR1 MNHEY, CDR2 SMNVEV (reference sequence). The CDR3 here is CASSWTGVNEQYF. For the CDR3, the DNA is TGTGCCAGCAGTTGGACAGGGGTTAACGAGCAGTACTTC.